This is a list of T cell receptor beta chains from one sample in a study of identifying expanded T cells in peripheral blood. Sequencing was performed with immunoSEQ multiplex PCR; in TCRdb, only in-frame clones are kept and a portion is missing. This table has 70,000 to 100,000 clones, approximately 90% appearing once. The source material was blood. The source of these receptors is a person between 18 and 75 years old in good health. The CDR3 runs from the conserved cysteine through the conserved F or W. A D gene is named only where the DNA matches it firmly. Only some rows state a clone size, as once, few, many or a class for expanded clones.

V	J	size	D	CDR3	DNA
TRBV2	TRBJ2-1	NA	NA	CASSEAGMGGRNEQFF	TGTGCCAGCAGTGAAGCGGGGATGGGGGGGCGCAATGAGCAGTTCTTC
TRBV7-6	TRBJ2-2	NA	NA	CASSKAQPLANTGELFF	TGTGCCAGCAGCAAAGCACAGCCACTAGCTAACACCGGGGAGCTGTTTTTT
TRBV11-2	TRBJ2-5	NA	NA	CASTFLAGPQETQYF	TGTGCCAGCACCTTCTTGGCGGGGCCCCAAGAGACCCAGTACTTC
TRBV6-1	TRBJ2-7	once	TRBD1	CASSVRQGALEQYF	TGTGCCAGCAGTGTAAGACAGGGGGCGCTGGAGCAGTACTTC
TRBV29-1	TRBJ1-1	NA	TRBD1	CSVEGEAGGNTEAFF	TGCAGCGTTGAGGGAGAGGCAGGGGGGAACACTGAAGCTTTCTTT
TRBV19	TRBJ2-5	NA	TRBD2	CASRPSSGTSGQETQYF	TGTGCCAGTAGGCCGTCCTCAGGGACTAGCGGACAAGAGACCCAGTACTTC
TRBV15	TRBJ1-5	NA	NA	CATSRAPHPQPQHF	TGTGCCACCAGCAGAGCTCCCCATCCGCAGCCCCAGCATTTT
TRBV6-5	TRBJ1-5	NA	NA	CASSPAGNQPQHF	TGTGCCAGCAGTCCCGCAGGAAATCAGCCCCAGCATTTT
TRBV7-8	TRBJ2-4	NA	NA	CASSLEGGVITKNIQYF	TGTGCCAGCAGCTTAGAAGGGGGGGTGATTACCAAAAACATTCAGTACTTC
TRBV7-2	TRBJ2-4	NA	NA	CATSSTRAIQYF	TGTGCCACCTCGTCCACCCGGGCCATTCAGTACTTC
TRBV19	TRBJ1-2	NA	NA	CASSRQANYGYTF	TGTGCCAGTAGTCGTCAAGCTAACTATGGCTACACCTTC
TRBV10-3	TRBJ1-5	NA	NA	CAISESQGLRGQPQHF	TGTGCCATCAGTGAGTCCCAGGGCCTAAGGGGTCAGCCCCAGCATTTT
TRBV10-2	TRBJ2-5	NA	TRBD2	CASSDRTSGRETQYF	TGCGCCAGCAGTGATAGGACTAGCGGCAGAGAGACCCAGTACTTC
TRBV15	TRBJ1-1	NA	TRBD1	CATSRDRGPYTEAFF	TGTGCCACCAGCAGAGACAGGGGGCCGTACACTGAAGCTTTCTTT
TRBV7-6	TRBJ1-3	NA	NA	CASRQQSSGNTIYF	TGTGCCAGCAGGCAACAGAGCTCTGGAAACACCATATATTTT
TRBV19	TRBJ2-1	NA	NA	CASRYGPGGQFF	TGTGCCAGTAGATACGGACCCGGAGGGCAGTTCTTC
TRBV7-9	TRBJ2-5	NA	NA	CASSAGLRDGETQYF	TGTGCCAGCAGCGCCGGTTTAAGGGACGGGGAGACCCAGTACTTC
TRBV7-9	TRBJ1-2	NA	NA	CASSHAGVANYGYTF	TGTGCCAGCAGCCACGCGGGGGTAGCTAACTATGGCTACACCTTC
TRBV13	TRBJ1-2	NA	NA	CASSLYSGAYYGYTF	TGTGCCAGCAGCTTATACTCCGGAGCCTACTATGGCTACACCTTC
TRBV11-2	TRBJ1-2	NA	NA	CASSLPPLDYGYTF	TGTGCCAGCAGCTTACCCCCGCTGGACTATGGCTACACCTTC
TRBV19	TRBJ1-1	NA	NA	CASSIDRDTEAFF	TGTGCCAGTAGTATAGATCGGGACACTGAAGCTTTCTTT
TRBV29-1	TRBJ2-3	once	TRBD1	CSAEQGGNTDTQYF	TGCAGCGCCGAACAGGGGGGAAACACAGATACGCAGTATTTT
TRBV10-2	TRBJ1-4	NA	NA	CASSTNEKLFF	TGCGCCAGCAGCACTAATGAAAAACTGTTTTTT
TRBV12-5	TRBJ2-1	NA	NA	CASGRDFNEQFF	TGTGCTAGTGGTAGGGACTTCAATGAGCAGTTCTTC
TRBV7-9	TRBJ1-2	few	TRBD1	CASSFGRTGVYYGYTF	TGTGCCAGCAGCTTCGGGCGGACAGGGGTTTACTATGGCTACACCTTC
TRBV28	TRBJ1-2	NA	TRBD1	CASSYPDRESLGYTF	TGTGCCAGCAGTTACCCGGACAGGGAATCCCTCGGCTACACCTTC
TRBV30	TRBJ2-6	NA	NA	CAIGQSKSSGANVLTF	TGTGCCATCGGACAGTCGAAAAGCTCTGGGGCCAACGTCCTGACTTTC
TRBV7-9	TRBJ2-6	NA	NA	CASSFIDRSGANVLTF	TGTGCCAGCAGCTTTATAGACCGCTCTGGGGCCAACGTCCTGACTTTC
TRBV11-2	TRBJ2-7	NA	NA	CASSLGGSLYEQYF	TGTGCCAGCAGCTTAGGTGGTTCGCTATACGAGCAGTACTTC
TRBV15	TRBJ2-2	NA	NA	CATSREWGTGELFF	TGTGCCACCAGCAGAGAATGGGGGACCGGGGAGCTGTTTTTT
TRBV2	TRBJ2-1	NA	TRBD1	CASQTGSSYNEQFF	TGTGCCAGCCAGACAGGGAGCTCCTACAATGAGCAGTTCTTC
TRBV28	TRBJ2-5	NA	NA	CASSRSSRETQYF	TGTGCCAGCAGCAGAAGCTCTCGAGAGACCCAGTACTTC
TRBV7-9	TRBJ2-2	NA	NA	CASSRRNADTGELFF	TGTGCCAGCAGCCGGCGAAACGCGGACACCGGGGAGCTGTTTTTT
TRBV7-9	TRBJ2-7	NA	TRBD2	CASSLVGTPSGRDEQYF	TGTGCCAGCAGCTTAGTGGGGACCCCCTCGGGGAGGGACGAGCAGTACTTC
TRBV29-1	TRBJ1-1	NA	NA	CSVEFGREAFF	TGCAGCGTTGAATTTGGCAGGGAAGCTTTCTTT
TRBV11-2	TRBJ1-4	NA	NA	CASSLGGFAAGWEKLFF	TGTGCCAGCAGCTTAGGGGGATTTGCGGCAGGGTGGGAAAAACTGTTTTTT
TRBV7-9	TRBJ2-7	once	NA	CASSLAGQGYAYEQYF	TGTGCCAGCAGCCTAGCGGGACAGGGATACGCCTACGAGCAGTACTTC
TRBV7-2	TRBJ1-6	NA	NA	CASSLVVPSYNSPLHF	TGTGCCAGCAGCTTAGTGGTCCCCTCCTATAATTCACCCCTCCACTTT
TRBV5-6	TRBJ2-2	once	NA	CASSPGGARITGELFF	TGTGCCAGCAGCCCCGGGGGCGCTCGGATCACCGGGGAGCTGTTTTTT
TRBV15	TRBJ2-3	NA	NA	CATSRDRGGADTQYF	TGTGCCACCAGCAGAGACAGGGGGGGGGCAGATACGCAGTATTTT
TRBV27	TRBJ1-5	few	NA	CASSLSLLVQPQHF	TGTGCCAGCAGTTTATCGTTGCTGGTCCAGCCCCAGCATTTT
TRBV6-4	TRBJ2-7	NA	NA	CASSVLPGDSYEQYF	TGTGCCAGCAGTGTCCTCCCGGGGGACTCCTACGAGCAGTACTTC
TRBV4-2	TRBJ1-6	NA	NA	CASSQDRGWDSPLHF	TGTGCCAGCAGCCAAGACAGGGGATGGGATTCACCCCTCCACTTT
TRBV18	TRBJ1-1	NA	TRBD1	CASSPFGQGGRTEAFF	TGTGCCAGCTCACCCTTTGGACAGGGGGGAAGGACTGAAGCTTTCTTT
TRBV7-2	TRBJ2-4	NA	NA	CASSLAGGLAKNIQYF	TGTGCCAGCAGCTTAGCGGGCGGACTAGCCAAAAACATTCAGTACTTC
TRBV28	TRBJ1-5	NA	NA	CASSLIWGRDGGDNQPQHF	TGTGCCAGCAGTTTAATATGGGGCAGGGATGGGGGAGACAATCAGCCCCAGCATTTT
TRBV6-6	TRBJ1-5	many	NA	CASRHGRGARQPQHF	TGTGCCAGCCGACACGGGCGGGGGGCAAGGCAGCCCCAGCATTTT
TRBV25-1	TRBJ2-2	NA	NA	CASMDPRRSTGELFF	TGTGCCAGCATGGACCCAAGACGAAGCACCGGGGAGCTGTTTTTT
TRBV28	TRBJ2-3	NA	TRBD2	CASSAPGGVINTDTQYF	TGTGCCAGCAGTGCCCCGGGAGGGGTTATCAACACAGATACGCAGTATTTT
TRBV9	TRBJ2-3	NA	NA	CASSVRGGGTDTQYF	TGTGCCAGCAGCGTAAGGGGGGGTGGCACAGATACGCAGTATTTT
TRBV2	TRBJ1-4	NA	TRBD1	CASSPWTGVNEKLFF	TGTGCCAGCAGTCCGTGGACAGGGGTGAATGAAAAACTGTTTTTT
TRBV5-5	TRBJ2-5	NA	TRBD1	CASNQGAPYQETQYF	TGTGCCAGCAACCAGGGGGCCCCCTACCAAGAGACCCAGTACTTC
TRBV4-1	TRBJ1-5	NA	TRBD1	CASSQSPTGVSQPQHF	TGCGCCAGCAGCCAATCCCCGACAGGGGTGTCTCAGCCCCAGCATTTT
TRBV5-6	TRBJ1-2	NA	TRBD1	CASRDLGRGNYGYTF	TGTGCCAGCAGGGACCTGGGCAGGGGGAATTATGGCTACACCTTC
TRBV29-1	TRBJ1-2	NA	NA	CSVFGQSATNYGYTF	TGCAGCGTTTTTGGACAGTCCGCAACTAACTATGGCTACACCTTC
TRBV27	TRBJ1-2	few	NA	CASSPLSFQAPRVNYGYTF	TGTGCCAGCAGTCCCTTATCATTCCAGGCTCCCCGGGTTAACTATGGCTACACCTTC
TRBV5-4	TRBJ1-4	NA	NA	CASSLVGQGQGKLFF	TGTGCCAGCAGCTTGGTCGGCCAGGGACAAGGGAAACTGTTTTTT